The rows below give T cell receptor beta chains drawn from one sample of a study of blood T cell repertoires in COVID-19. Repertoires were generated with immunoSEQ multiplex PCR, while TCRdb's copy carries only in-frame clones and drops some. The sample records approximately 130,000 clones, about 90% being singletons. The sequenced sample consisted of peripheral blood. These receptors were obtained from a woman in her forties or fifties who had recovered from COVID-19. Both conserved end residues are part of each CDR3. A D gene is named only where the DNA matches it firmly. Only some rows state a clone size, as once, few, many or a class for expanded clones.

d_gene,j_gene,abundance,v_gene,CDR3aa,CDR3nt
NA,TRBJ1-2,NA,TRBV5-5,CASSNTGGGDYGYTF,TGTGCCAGCAGCAATACCGGCGGGGGCGACTATGGCTACACCTTC
NA,TRBJ2-5,NA,TRBV7-2,CASSQGGVQETQYF,TGTGCCAGCAGCCAAGGCGGGGTCCAAGAGACCCAGTACTTC
TRBD1,TRBJ2-3,NA,TRBV7-9,CASSIRDRGIFSQYF,TGTGCCAGCAGCATCCGGGACAGGGGGATTTTTTCGCAGTATTTT
NA,TRBJ1-1,NA,TRBV7-6,CASSLGSPMTNTEAFF,TGTGCCAGCAGCTTAGGTAGTCCCATGACAAACACTGAAGCTTTCTTT
TRBD1,TRBJ2-1,NA,TRBV5-6,CASSLEGQFNEQFF,TGTGCCAGCAGCTTGGAGGGACAGTTCAATGAGCAGTTCTTC
NA,TRBJ1-4,NA,TRBV2,CASRSEGTNYEKLFF,TGTGCCAGCAGATCAGAAGGGACAAACTATGAAAAACTGTTTTTT
NA,TRBJ2-7,NA,TRBV6-2/TRBV6-3,CASSRTRGTYEQYF,TGTGCCAGCAGCCGTACCAGGGGAACCTACGAGCAGTACTTC
NA,TRBJ1-1,NA,TRBV21-1,CASRNSPGQGEYTEAFF,TGTGCCAGCAGGAATAGTCCGGGGCAGGGGGAATACACTGAAGCTTTCTTT
TRBD2,TRBJ2-5,once,TRBV5-4,CATLGGSGETQYF,TGTGCCACGCTGGGGGGGAGCGGGGAGACCCAGTACTTC
TRBD1,TRBJ1-5,NA,TRBV6-6,CASTGGTGGSNQPQHF,TGTGCCAGCACTGGGGGGACAGGGGGTAGCAATCAGCCCCAGCATTTT
NA,TRBJ2-7,NA,TRBV5-1,CASSLRGAVYEQYF,TGCGCCAGCAGCTTGCGGGGGGCCGTGTACGAGCAGTACTTC
NA,TRBJ1-4,NA,TRBV5-8,CASSHVGGLGATNEKLFF,TGTGCCAGCAGCCACGTTGGGGGCTTGGGGGCAACTAATGAAAAACTGTTTTTT
TRBD2,TRBJ2-7,once,TRBV10-2,CASSDVASGGGPYEQYF,TGCGCCAGCAGTGATGTCGCTAGCGGGGGAGGACCCTACGAGCAGTACTTC
TRBD1,TRBJ2-3,few,TRBV5-1,CASRKQGSTDTQYF,TGCGCCAGCAGAAAACAGGGGAGCACAGATACGCAGTATTTT
TRBD1,TRBJ1-1,NA,TRBV7-9,CASSFGTGWTEAFF,TGTGCCAGCAGCTTCGGGACAGGGTGGACTGAAGCTTTCTTT
TRBD1,TRBJ2-7,NA,TRBV4-1,CASSPDFGQGRYEQYF,TGCGCCAGCAGCCCAGATTTTGGACAGGGAAGGTACGAGCAGTACTTC